These 20 T cell receptor beta chains share one sample of origin, sequenced in a study of blood T cell repertoires in COVID-19. The data were produced by immunoSEQ multiplex PCR, yet TCRdb's version contains in-frame clones alone and is incomplete. Here the sample spans fewer than 350,000 clones, over 75% being singletons. Sequenced: PBMCs or T cells enriched from blood (not recorded which). All receptors derive from a man aged 25 to 45 who had recovered from COVID-19.

The chain joins TRBV4-3 to TRBJ1-6; 8 bases agree with TRBD1. Trimming took 0 bases from V and 9 from J; bases not matched to a gene: 7. In germline, CDR1 is LGHNA, CDR2 YSLEER. The CDR3 is made up of 16 amino acids. CDR3 nucleotides: TGCGCCAGCAGCCAAGAAGGGCAGGGGGCCGGTTCACCCCTCCACTTT. Translation gives CASSQEGQGAGSPLHF.

The CDR3 protein is CASSQELAGPQETQYF. The CDR3 nucleotides read TGTGCCAGCAGCCAAGAATTAGCGGGGCCACAAGAGACCCAGTACTTC. The gene calls are TRBV3-1 (or the pseudogene TRBV3-2) and TRBJ2-5; TRBD2 agrees at 8 bases. The CDR3 has 16 amino acids. The J segment lost 2 bases and the V segment lost 0 bases, leaving 5 bases of the junction unmatched. Germline V gene sequence: CDR1 LGHDT, CDR2 YNNKEL (reference sequence).

The chain employs TRBV9 and TRBJ1-1; D gene ambiguous. The V and J ends lost 0 bases and 2 bases respectively, with 5 bases between them. Germline CDR1 is SGDLS and CDR2 is YYNGEE. CDR3 length equals 13 residues. CDR3 coding DNA: TGTGCCAGCAGCGTAGTTAGTAACACTGAAGCTTTCTTT. Translating it yields CASSVVSNTEAFF.

This clone occurred many times. The V and J genes are TRBV14 and TRBJ2-1, with D unclear. V gave up 2 bases and J gave up 6 bases, with 11 bases separating them. Germline CDR1 and CDR2: SGHDN and FVKESK. This CDR3 contains 14 residues. Written as DNA, the CDR3 is TGTGCCAGCAGCCAACTTACTACCCTCAATGAGCAGTTCTTC. Protein sequence: CASSQLTTLNEQFF.

This sequence joins TRBV11-3 and TRBJ2-1; tentatively, D is TRBD2 (5 bases). V lost 5 bases and J lost 6, with 17 bases in between. Germline lookup yields CDR1 SGHNT and CDR2 YENEEA. The length of the CDR3 is 15 residues. The chain's CDR3 is CASSPGSGLANEQFF. The CDR3 nucleotides read TGTGCCAGCAGCCCGGGGTCGGGCCTCGCCAATGAGCAGTTCTTC. Drawing the rest from reference TRBV11-3 and TRBJ2-1, the complete variable domain is EAGVVQSPRYKIIEKKQPVAFWCNPISGHNTLYWYLQNLGQGPELLIRYENEEAVDDSQLPKDRFSAERLKGVDSTLKIQPAELGDSAVYLCASSPGSGLANEQFFGPGTRLTVL.

The J gene is TRBJ1-4, the V gene TRBV27; D might be TRBD1 (6 bases). Per the germline V gene, CDR1 is MNHEY and CDR2 is SMNVEV (reference sequence). V was trimmed by 6 bases and J by 8 bases, leaving 16 bases between them. CDR3 length: 14 amino acids. This CDR3 reads CASSPDSLREKLFF. The CDR3 DNA reads as TGTGCCAGCAGCCCGGACAGTTTGAGAGAAAAACTGTTTTTT.

The genes are TRBV12-3 or TRBV12-4 and TRBJ2-7, with TRBD1 as a possible D gene (6 bases). The CDR3 runs to 12 residues. Trimming stripped 5 bases from V and 4 bases from J, with 9 bases between. The CDR3 region has the DNA TGTGCCAGCAGTCCCACAGGGTACGAGCAGTACTTC. Residues: CASSPTGYEQYF.

The V and J genes are TRBV7-8 and TRBJ2-3; possibly TRBD1 for D (6 bases). CDR3 size: 14 residues. CDR1 and CDR2 (germline): SGHVS, FQNEAQ. Trimming removed 8 bases at V and 4 bases at J, with 16 bases between. DNA for the CDR3: TGTGCCAGCTTACAAAGGGCAGGGGCAGATACGCAGTATTTT. This codes for CASLQRAGADTQYF. The whole variable domain, filled in from reference TRBV7-8 and TRBJ2-3, reads GAGVSQSPRYKVAKRGQDVALRCDPISGHVSLFWYQQALGQGPEFLTYFQNEAQLDKSGLPSDRFFAERPEGSVSTLKIQRTQQEDSAVYLCASLQRAGADTQYFGPGTRLTVL.

The chain uses TRBV5-5 and TRBJ1-2; tentative D call: TRBD1 (6 bases). The CDR3 spans 14 residues. CDR1 and CDR2 (germline): SGHKS, YYEKEE (reference sequence). Trimming cost V 4 bases and J 4 bases, with 14 bases left between them. CDR3 sequence (DNA): TGTGCCAGCAGCCCGGGACAACTGTTCTATGGCTACACCTTC. Residues: CASSPGQLFYGYTF.

This CDR3 reads CASSLDPGYEQFF. The CDR3 DNA is TGCGCCAGCAGCTTGGACCCCGGGTATGAGCAGTTCTTC. The chain recombines TRBV5-1 with TRBJ2-1; D is unclear. This CDR3 spans 13 amino acids. Germline lookup yields CDR1 SGHRS and CDR2 YFSETQ. V lost 0 bases to trimming and J lost 8 bases, with 9 bases between them. The full variable domain, completed using reference TRBV5-1 and TRBJ2-1, is KAGVTQTPRYLIKTRGQQVTLSCSPISGHRSVSWYQQTPGQGLQFLFEYFSETQRNKGNFPGRFSGRQFSNSRSEMNVSTLELGDSALYLCASSLDPGYEQFFGPGTRLTVL.

The chain couples TRBV5-3 to TRBJ1-1; 7 bases line up with TRBD1. TRBV5-3 is labeled an ORF, and its function is uncertain. V was pared by 3 bases and J by 0 bases, with 5 bases of the junction left unmatched. CDR3 size: 15 residues. For the CDR3, the DNA is TGTGCCAGAAGCTCCTGGACAGGTTTGAACACTGAAGCTTTCTTT. Translated, it gives CARSSWTGLNTEAFF.

The chain has TRBV7-9 and TRBJ1-2, with a possible D match to TRBD1 (5 bases). This CDR3 region has 14 residues. Germline lookup yields CDR1 SEHNR and CDR2 FQNEAQ (reference sequence). V lost 4 bases, J lost 0 bases, and 9 bases lay in between. CDR3 in amino acids: CASSWDSANYGYTF. The CDR3 DNA sequence: TGTGCCAGCAGCTGGGACTCCGCTAACTATGGCTACACCTTC. The full variable domain, with the rest looked up from reference TRBV7-9 and TRBJ1-2, is DTGVSQNPRHKITKRGQNVTFRCDPISEHNRLYWYRQTLGQGPEFLTYFQNEAQLEKSRLLSDRFSAERPKGSFSTLEIQRTEQGDSAMYLCASSWDSANYGYTFGSGTRLTVV.

The J gene is TRBJ2-1, the V gene TRBV19; 7 nucleotides match TRBD1. CDR1 is LNHDA, CDR2 SQIVND, per germline (reference sequence). V shed 4 bases, J shed 4 bases, and the junction held 10 bases outside the gene matches. CDR3 length: 16 residues. This chain's CDR3 is CASSKRKTGMYNEQFF. The CDR3 coding sequence is TGTGCCAGTAGTAAAAGGAAGACAGGGATGTACAATGAGCAGTTCTTC.

The chain uses TRBV3-1 (or the pseudogene TRBV3-2) and TRBJ1-2; 8 nucleotides align to TRBD1. The CDR3 contains 14 residues. Trimming removed 4 bases from V and 3 bases from J; junction bases left unmatched: 4. Per germline, CDR1 LGHDT and CDR2 YNNKEL (reference sequence). CDR3 loop: CASSPRTGHYGYTF. The CDR3 nucleotides read TGTGCCAGCAGCCCCAGGACAGGGCACTATGGCTACACCTTC.

The V gene is TRBV6-5, the J gene TRBJ2-1; 9 nucleotides match TRBD1. The CDR3 consists of 15 residues. Germline-derived CDR1 and CDR2 are MNHEY and SVGAGI. Losses at the gene ends were 6 bases for V and 3 bases for J; bases not matched to a gene: 6. CDR3 bases: TGTGCCAGCAGCGACCTGACAGGGGGCTACAATGAGCAGTTCTTC. Translated: CASSDLTGGYNEQFF.

The chain recombines TRBV5-1 with TRBJ2-1, with 8 positions matching TRBD2. The CDR3 length is 15 residues. V was clipped by 0 bases and J by 8 bases; unmatched bases: 7. Germline V gene lookup returns CDR1 SGHRS and CDR2 YFSETQ. The CDR3 DNA sequence: TGCGCCAGCAGCTTGGACGCTAGCGGGTTCTATGAGCAGTTCTTC. This translates into CASSLDASGFYEQFF.

The CDR3 DNA reads TGTGCCAGCAGCCGCGACAGGCAAACTGGAAACACCATATATTTT. It encodes CASSRDRQTGNTIYF. This sequence joins TRBV2 and TRBJ1-3; perhaps TRBD1 as D (6 bases). The CDR3 extends over 15 amino acids. V was cut by 6 bases and J by 2 bases, with 14 bases left in between. Germline loops: CDR1 SNHLY, CDR2 FYNNEI.

The V call is TRBV11-2, the J call TRBJ1-3, with no clear D. Germline CDR1 is SGHAT and CDR2 is FQNNGV. There are 16 residues in the CDR3. The V gene lost 5 bases and the J gene lost 0 bases, with 14 bases spanning the gap. The CDR3 sequence is CASSIFTAISGNTIYF. CDR3 nucleotides: TGTGCCAGCAGCATTTTTACAGCTATCTCTGGAAACACCATATATTTT.

The chain joins TRBV27 to TRBJ1-1, with D possibly being TRBD1 (5 bases). Germline V gene sequence: CDR1 MNHEY, CDR2 SMNVEV (reference sequence). The CDR3 runs 14 residues. V shed 3 bases and J shed 5 bases, with 13 bases lying between them. CDR3 residues: CASSLVSGLTEAFF. The CDR3 nucleotides read TGTGCCAGCAGTTTGGTTTCAGGGCTTACTGAAGCTTTCTTT.

The chain uses TRBV6-5 and TRBJ1-5; D perhaps matches TRBD1 (5 bases). Between the trimmed V and J ends, which lost 5 bases and 6 bases, there was a span of 11 bases. CDR3 length: 13 amino acids. Germline V gene sequence: CDR1 MNHEY, CDR2 SVGAGI. As DNA, the CDR3 is TGTGCCAGCAGTACAGGTTTGAGTCAGCCCCAGCATTTT. It translates to CASSTGLSQPQHF.